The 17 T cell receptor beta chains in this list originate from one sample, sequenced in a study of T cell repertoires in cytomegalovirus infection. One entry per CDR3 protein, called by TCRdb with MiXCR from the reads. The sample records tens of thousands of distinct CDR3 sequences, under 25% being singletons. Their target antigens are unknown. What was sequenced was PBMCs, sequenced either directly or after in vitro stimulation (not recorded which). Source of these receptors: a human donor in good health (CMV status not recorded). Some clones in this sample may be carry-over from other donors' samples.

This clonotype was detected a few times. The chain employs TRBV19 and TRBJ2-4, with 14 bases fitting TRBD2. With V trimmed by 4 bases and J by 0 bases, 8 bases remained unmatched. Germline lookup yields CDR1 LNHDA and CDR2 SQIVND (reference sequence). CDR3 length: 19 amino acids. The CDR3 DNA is TGTGCCAGTAGTACAAGACTAGCGGGAGGGGGTCTAGCCAAAAACATTCAGTACTTC. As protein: CASSTRLAGGGLAKNIQYF.

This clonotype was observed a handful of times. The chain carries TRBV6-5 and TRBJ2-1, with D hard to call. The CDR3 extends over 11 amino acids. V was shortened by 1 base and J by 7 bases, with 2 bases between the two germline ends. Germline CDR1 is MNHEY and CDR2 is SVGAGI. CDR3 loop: CASSYLNEQFF. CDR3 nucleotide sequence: TGTGCCAGCAGTTACTTGAATGAGCAGTTCTTC.

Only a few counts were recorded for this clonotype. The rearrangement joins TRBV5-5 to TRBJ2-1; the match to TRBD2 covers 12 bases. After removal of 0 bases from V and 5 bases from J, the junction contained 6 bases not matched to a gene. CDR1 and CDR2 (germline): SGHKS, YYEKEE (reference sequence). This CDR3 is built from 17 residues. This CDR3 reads CASSLDLAGGRHNEQFF. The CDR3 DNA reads TGTGCCAGCAGCTTGGATCTAGCGGGAGGGCGGCACAATGAGCAGTTCTTC. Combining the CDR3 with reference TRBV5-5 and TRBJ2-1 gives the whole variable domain DAGVTQSPTHLIKTRGQQVTLRCSPISGHKSVSWYQQVLGQGPQFIFQYYEKEERGRGNFPDRFSARQFPNYSSELNVNALLLGDSALYLCASSLDLAGGRHNEQFFGPGTRLTVL.

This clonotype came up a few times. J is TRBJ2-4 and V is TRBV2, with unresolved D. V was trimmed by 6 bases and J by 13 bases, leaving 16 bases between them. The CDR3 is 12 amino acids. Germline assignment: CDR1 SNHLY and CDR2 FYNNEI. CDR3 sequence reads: CASSGPFGPQYF. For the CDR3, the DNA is TGTGCCAGCAGCGGCCCTTTCGGCCCGCAGTACTTC.

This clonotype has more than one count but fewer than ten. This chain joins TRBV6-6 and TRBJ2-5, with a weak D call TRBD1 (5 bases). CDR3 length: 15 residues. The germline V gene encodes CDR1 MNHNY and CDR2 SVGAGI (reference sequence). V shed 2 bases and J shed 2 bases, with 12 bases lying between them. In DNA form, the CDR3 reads TGTGCCAGCAGTTACCTCGGACATCCGCAAGAGACCCAGTACTTC. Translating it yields CASSYLGHPQETQYF.

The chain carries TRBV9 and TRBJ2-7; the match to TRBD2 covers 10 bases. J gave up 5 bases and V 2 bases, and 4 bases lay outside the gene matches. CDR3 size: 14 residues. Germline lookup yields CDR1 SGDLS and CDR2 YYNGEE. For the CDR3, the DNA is TGTGCCAGCAGCGTCGGACTAGCGGCTAACGAGCAGTACTTC. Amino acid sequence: CASSVGLAANEQYF.

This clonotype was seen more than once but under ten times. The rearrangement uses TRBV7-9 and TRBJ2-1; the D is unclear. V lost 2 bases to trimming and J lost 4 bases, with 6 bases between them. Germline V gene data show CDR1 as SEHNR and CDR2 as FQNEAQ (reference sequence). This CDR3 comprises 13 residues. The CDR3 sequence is CASSLRQYNEQFF. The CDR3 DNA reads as TGTGCCAGCAGCTTAAGGCAATACAATGAGCAGTTCTTC.

The CDR3 sequence: CASSLWGQMSEQYF. The CDR3 bases are TGTGCCAGCAGTTTATGGGGCCAGATGTCCGAGCAGTACTTC. This chain links TRBV28 with TRBJ2-7; D is ambiguous. Germline assignment: CDR1 MDHEN and CDR2 SYDVKM. V was pared by 0 bases and J by 6 bases, with 12 bases between. The CDR3 totals 14 residues. The entire variable domain, with the rest obtained from reference TRBV28 and TRBJ2-7, is as follows: DVKVTQSSRYLVKRTGEKVFLECVQDMDHENMFWYRQDPGLGLRLIYFSYDVKMKEKGDIPEGYSVSREKKERFSLILESASTNQTSMYLCASSLWGQMSEQYFGPGTRLTVT.

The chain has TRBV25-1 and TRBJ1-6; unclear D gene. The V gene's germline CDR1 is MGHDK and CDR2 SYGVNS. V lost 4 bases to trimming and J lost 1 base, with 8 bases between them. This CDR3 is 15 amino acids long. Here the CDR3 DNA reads TGTGCCAGCAGTGGACTGGGGTCCTATAATTCACCCCTCCACTTT. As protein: CASSGLGSYNSPLHF. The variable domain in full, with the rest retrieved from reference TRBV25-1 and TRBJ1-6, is EADIYQTPRYLVIGTGKKITLECSQTMGHDKMYWYQQDPGMELHLIHYSYGVNSTEKGDLSSESTVSRIRTEHFPLTLESARPSHTSQYLCASSGLGSYNSPLHFGNGTRLTVT.

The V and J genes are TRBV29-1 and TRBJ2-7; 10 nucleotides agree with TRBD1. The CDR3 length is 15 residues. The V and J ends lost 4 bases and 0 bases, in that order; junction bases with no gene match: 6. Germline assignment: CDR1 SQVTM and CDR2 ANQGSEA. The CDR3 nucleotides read TGCAGCGTTGCCGGGACAGGGGATTTCTCCTACGAGCAGTACTTC. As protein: CSVAGTGDFSYEQYF.

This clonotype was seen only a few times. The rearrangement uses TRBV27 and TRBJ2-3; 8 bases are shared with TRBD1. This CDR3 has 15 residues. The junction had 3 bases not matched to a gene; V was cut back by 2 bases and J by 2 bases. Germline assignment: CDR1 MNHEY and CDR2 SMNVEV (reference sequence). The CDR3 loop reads CASSLGDRYTDTQYF. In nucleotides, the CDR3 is TGTGCCAGCAGTTTAGGGGACAGGTACACAGATACGCAGTATTTT.

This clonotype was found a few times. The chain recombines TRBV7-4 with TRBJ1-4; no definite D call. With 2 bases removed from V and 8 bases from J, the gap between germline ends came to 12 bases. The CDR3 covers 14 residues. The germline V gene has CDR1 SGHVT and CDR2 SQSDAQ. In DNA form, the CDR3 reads TGTGCCAGCAGCTTAATTACTCGGCCCGAAAAACTGTTTTTT. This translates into CASSLITRPEKLFF.

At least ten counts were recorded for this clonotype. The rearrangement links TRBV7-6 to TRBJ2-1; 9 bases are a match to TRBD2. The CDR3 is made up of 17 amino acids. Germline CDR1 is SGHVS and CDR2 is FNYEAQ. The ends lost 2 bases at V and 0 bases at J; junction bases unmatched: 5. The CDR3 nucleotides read TGTGCCAGCAGCTTACGCGAAGCGGGAGGCTCCTACAATGAGCAGTTCTTC. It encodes CASSLREAGGSYNEQFF.

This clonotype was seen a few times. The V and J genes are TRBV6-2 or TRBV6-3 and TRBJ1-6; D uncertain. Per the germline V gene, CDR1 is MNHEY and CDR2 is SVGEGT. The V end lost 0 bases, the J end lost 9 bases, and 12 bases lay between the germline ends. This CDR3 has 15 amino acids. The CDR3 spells CASSYSPMGSSPLHF. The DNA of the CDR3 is TGTGCCAGCAGTTACTCCCCCATGGGGAGTTCACCCCTCCACTTT.

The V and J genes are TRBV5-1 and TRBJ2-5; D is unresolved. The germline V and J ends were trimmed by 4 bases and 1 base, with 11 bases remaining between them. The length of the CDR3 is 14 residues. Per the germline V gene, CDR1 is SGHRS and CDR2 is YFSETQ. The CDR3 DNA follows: TGCGCCAGCAGCAAACTACAAACCCAAGAGACCCAGTACTTC. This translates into CASSKLQTQETQYF.

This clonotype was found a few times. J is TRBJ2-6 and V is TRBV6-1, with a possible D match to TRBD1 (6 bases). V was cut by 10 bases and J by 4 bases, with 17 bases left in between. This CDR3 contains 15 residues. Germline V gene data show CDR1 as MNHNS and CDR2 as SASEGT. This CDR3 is CATQEGESGANVLTF. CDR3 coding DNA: TGTGCCACTCAAGAGGGGGAATCCGGGGCCAACGTCCTGACTTTC.

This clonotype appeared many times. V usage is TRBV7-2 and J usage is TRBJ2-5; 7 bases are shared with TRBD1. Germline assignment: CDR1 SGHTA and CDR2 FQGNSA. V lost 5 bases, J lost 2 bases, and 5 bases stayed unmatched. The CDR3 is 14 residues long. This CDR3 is CASSPRQGQETQYF. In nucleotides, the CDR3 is TGTGCCAGCAGCCCAAGACAGGGTCAAGAGACCCAGTACTTC.